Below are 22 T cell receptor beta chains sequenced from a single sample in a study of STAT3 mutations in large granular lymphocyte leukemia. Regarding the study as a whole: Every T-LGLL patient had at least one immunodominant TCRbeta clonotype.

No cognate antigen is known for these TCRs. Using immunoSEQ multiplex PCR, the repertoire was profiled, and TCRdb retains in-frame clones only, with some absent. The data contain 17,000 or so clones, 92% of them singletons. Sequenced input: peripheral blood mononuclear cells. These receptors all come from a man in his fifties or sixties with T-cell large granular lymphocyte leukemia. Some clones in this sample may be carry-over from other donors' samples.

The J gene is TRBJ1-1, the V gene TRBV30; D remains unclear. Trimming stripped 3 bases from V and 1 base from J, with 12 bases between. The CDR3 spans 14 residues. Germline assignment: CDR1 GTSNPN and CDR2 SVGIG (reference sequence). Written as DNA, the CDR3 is TGTGCCTGGAGGTATCCCCTTAAGAACACTGAAGCTTTCTTT. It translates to CAWRYPLKNTEAFF. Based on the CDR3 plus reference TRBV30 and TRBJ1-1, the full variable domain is SQTIHQWPATLVQPVGSPLSLECTVEGTSNPNLYWYRQAAGRGLQLLFYSVGIGQISSEVPQNLSASRPQDRQFILSSKKLLLSDSGFYLCAWRYPLKNTEAFFGQGTRLTVV.

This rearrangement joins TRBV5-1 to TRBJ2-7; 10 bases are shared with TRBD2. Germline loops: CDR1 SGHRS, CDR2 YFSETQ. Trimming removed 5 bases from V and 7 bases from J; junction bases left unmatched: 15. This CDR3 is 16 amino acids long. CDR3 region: CASRPNSGRDLMEQYF. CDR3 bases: TGCGCCAGCAGACCCAACAGCGGGAGGGATTTGATGGAGCAGTACTTC.

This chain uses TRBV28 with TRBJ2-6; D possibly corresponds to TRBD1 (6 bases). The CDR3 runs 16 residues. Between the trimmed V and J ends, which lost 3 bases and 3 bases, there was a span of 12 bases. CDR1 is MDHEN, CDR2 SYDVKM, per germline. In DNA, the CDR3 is TGTGCCAGCAGTTTCACTCAGGGGTATGGGGCCAACGTCCTGACTTTC. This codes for CASSFTQGYGANVLTF. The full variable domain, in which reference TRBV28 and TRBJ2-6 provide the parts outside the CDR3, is DVKVTQSSRYLVKRTGEKVFLECVQDMDHENMFWYRQDPGLGLRLIYFSYDVKMKEKGDIPEGYSVSREKKERFSLILESASTNQTSMYLCASSFTQGYGANVLTFGAGSRLTVL.

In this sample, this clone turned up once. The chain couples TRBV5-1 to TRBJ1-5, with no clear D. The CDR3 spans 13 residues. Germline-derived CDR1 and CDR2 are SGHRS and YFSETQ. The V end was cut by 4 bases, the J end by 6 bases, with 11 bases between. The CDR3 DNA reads TGCGCCAGCAGCCCGTCCGGTGGTCAGCCCCAGCATTTT. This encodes CASSPSGGQPQHF.

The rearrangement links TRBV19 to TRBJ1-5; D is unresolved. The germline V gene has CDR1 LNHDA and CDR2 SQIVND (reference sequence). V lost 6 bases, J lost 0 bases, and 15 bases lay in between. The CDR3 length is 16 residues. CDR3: CASSPSRLLSNQPQHF. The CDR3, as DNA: TGTGCCAGTAGCCCCAGCCGCCTCCTTAGCAATCAGCCCCAGCATTTT.

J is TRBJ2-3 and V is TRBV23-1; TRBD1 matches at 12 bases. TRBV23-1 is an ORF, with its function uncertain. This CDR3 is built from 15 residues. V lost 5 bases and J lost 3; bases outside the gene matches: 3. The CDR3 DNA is TGCGCCAGCAGTTGGGGACAGGGGGCGACAGATACGCAGTATTTT. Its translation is CASSWGQGATDTQYF.

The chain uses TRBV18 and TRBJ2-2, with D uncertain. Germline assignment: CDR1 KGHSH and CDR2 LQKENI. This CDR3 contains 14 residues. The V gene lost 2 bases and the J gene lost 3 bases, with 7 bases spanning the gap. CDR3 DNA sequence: TGTGCCAGCTCACCATATCTGGACACCGGGGAGCTGTTTTTT. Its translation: CASSPYLDTGELFF.

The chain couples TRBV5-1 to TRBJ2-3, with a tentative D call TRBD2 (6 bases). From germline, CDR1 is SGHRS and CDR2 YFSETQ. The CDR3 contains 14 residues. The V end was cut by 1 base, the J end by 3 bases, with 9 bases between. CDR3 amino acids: CASSLSGGTDTQYF. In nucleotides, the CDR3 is TGCGCCAGCAGCTTGTCCGGGGGTACAGATACGCAGTATTTT.

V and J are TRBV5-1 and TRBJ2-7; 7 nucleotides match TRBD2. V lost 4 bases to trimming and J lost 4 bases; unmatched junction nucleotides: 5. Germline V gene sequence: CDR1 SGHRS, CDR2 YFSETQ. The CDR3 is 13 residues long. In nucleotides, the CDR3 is TGCGCCAGCAGCCACTCTAGCGGATACGAGCAGTACTTC. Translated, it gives CASSHSSGYEQYF.

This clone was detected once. The CDR3 reads CASSGLGNTEAFF. The CDR3 bases are TGTGCCAGTAGCGGACTAGGGAACACTGAAGCTTTCTTT. The chain recombines TRBV19 with TRBJ1-1; D gene ambiguous. This CDR3 spans 13 amino acids. Trimming shortened V by 6 bases and J by 1 base, and 9 bases separated the two germline ends. CDR1 is LNHDA, CDR2 SQIVND, per germline (reference sequence).

CDR3 DNA sequence: TGTGCCAGCAGCCAAACCCCGACTAGCGGAGGTTACAATGAGCAGTTCTTC. Translation: CASSQTPTSGGYNEQFF. The rearrangement links TRBV4-2 to TRBJ2-1; 9 bases map to TRBD2. Germline lookup yields CDR1 LGHNA and CDR2 YNFKEQ. Losses at the gene ends were 2 bases for V and 4 bases for J; bases not matched to a gene: 9. The CDR3 sequence is 17 residues long.

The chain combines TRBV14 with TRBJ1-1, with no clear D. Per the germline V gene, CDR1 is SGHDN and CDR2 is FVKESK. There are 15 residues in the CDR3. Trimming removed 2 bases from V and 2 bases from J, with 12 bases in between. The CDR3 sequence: CASSQQALLNTEAFF. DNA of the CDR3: TGTGCCAGCAGCCAACAGGCCCTACTAAACACTGAAGCTTTCTTT.

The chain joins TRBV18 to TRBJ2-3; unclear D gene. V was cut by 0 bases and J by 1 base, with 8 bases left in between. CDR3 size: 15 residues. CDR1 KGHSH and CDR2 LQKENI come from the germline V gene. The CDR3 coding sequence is TGTGCCAGCTCACCACCCGAACACCGCACAGATACGCAGTATTTT. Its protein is CASSPPEHRTDTQYF.

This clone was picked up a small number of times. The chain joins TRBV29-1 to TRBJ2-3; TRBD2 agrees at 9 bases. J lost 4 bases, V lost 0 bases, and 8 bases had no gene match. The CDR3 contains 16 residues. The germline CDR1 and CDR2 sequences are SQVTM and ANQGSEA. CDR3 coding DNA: TGCAGCGTTGAAGATCGGTGGGCGGGAGGGCCAGATACGCAGTATTTT. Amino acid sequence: CSVEDRWAGGPDTQYF.

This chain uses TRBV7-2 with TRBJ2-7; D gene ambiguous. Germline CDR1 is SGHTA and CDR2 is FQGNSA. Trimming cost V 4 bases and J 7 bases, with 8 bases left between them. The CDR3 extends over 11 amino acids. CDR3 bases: TGTGCCAGCAGCTCCGGACGGGAGCAGTACTTC. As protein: CASSSGREQYF.

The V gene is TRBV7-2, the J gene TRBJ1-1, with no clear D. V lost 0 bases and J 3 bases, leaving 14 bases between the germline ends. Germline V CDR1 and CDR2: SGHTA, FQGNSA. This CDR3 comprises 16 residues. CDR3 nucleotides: TGTGCCAGCAGCTTAGCCTTGGCCCATTGGGACACTGAAGCTTTCTTT. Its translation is CASSLALAHWDTEAFF. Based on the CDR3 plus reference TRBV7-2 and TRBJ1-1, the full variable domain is GAGVSQSPSNKVTEKGKDVELRCDPISGHTALYWYRQSLGQGLEFLIYFQGNSAPDKSGLPSDRFSAERTGGSVSTLTIQRTQQEDSAVYLCASSLALAHWDTEAFFGQGTRLTVV.

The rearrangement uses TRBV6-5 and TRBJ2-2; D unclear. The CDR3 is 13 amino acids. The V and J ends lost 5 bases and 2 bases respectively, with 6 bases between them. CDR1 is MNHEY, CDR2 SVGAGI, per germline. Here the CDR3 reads CASSRLNTGELFF. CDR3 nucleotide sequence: TGTGCCAGCAGTCGACTCAACACCGGGGAGCTGTTTTTT.

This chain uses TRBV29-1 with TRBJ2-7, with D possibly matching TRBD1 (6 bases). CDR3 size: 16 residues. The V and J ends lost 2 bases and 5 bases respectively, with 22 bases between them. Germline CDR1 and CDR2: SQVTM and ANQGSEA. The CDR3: CSVESLDRWGINEQYF. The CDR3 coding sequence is TGCAGCGTTGAATCCCTAGACAGGTGGGGGATCAACGAGCAGTACTTC.

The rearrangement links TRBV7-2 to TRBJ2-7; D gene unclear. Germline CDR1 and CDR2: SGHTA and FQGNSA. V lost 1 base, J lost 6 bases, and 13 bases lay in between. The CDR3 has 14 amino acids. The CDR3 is CASSLVRTSGEQYF. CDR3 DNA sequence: TGTGCCAGCAGCTTAGTGAGGACGTCTGGCGAGCAGTACTTC.

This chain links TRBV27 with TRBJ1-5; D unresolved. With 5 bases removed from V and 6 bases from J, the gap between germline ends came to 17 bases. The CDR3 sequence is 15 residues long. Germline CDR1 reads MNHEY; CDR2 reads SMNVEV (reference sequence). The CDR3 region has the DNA TGTGCCAGCAGTCTGAGACGGAACGAGGGTCAGCCCCAGCATTTT. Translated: CASSLRRNEGQPQHF.

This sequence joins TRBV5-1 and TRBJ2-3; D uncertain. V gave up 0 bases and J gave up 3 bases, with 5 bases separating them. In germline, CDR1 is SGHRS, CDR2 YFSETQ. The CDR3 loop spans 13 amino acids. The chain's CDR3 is CASSLDGTDTQYF. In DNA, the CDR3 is TGCGCCAGCAGCTTGGATGGGACAGATACGCAGTATTTT. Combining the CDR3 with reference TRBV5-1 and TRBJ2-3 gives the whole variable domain KAGVTQTPRYLIKTRGQQVTLSCSPISGHRSVSWYQQTPGQGLQFLFEYFSETQRNKGNFPGRFSGRQFSNSRSEMNVSTLELGDSALYLCASSLDGTDTQYFGPGTRLTVL.

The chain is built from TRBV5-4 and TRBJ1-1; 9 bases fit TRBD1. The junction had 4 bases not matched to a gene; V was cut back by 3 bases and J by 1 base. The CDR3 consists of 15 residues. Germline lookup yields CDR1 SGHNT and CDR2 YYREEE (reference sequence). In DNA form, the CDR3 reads TGTGCCAGCAGCTCACCGGGACAGGGGAACACTGAAGCTTTCTTT. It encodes CASSSPGQGNTEAFF.